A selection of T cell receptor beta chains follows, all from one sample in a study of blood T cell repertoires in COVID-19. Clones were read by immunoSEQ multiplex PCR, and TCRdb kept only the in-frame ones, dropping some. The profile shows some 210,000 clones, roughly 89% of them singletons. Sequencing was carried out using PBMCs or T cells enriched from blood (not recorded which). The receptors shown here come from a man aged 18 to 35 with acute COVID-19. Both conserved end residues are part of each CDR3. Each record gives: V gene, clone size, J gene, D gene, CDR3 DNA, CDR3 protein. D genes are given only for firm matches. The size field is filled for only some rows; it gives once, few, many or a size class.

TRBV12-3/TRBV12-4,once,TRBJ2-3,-,TGTGCCAGCAGTACATCTAGCACAGATACGCAGTATTTT,CASSTSSTDTQYF
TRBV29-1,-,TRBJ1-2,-,TGCAGCGTTGGGCGGGGGGAGTATGGCTACACCTTC,CSVGRGEYGYTF
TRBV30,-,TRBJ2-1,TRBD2,TGTGCCTGGACCATACTAGCGGGTTATCTCAATGAGCAGTTCTTC,CAWTILAGYLNEQFF
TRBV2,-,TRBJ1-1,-,TGTGCCAGCAGTGAGATGCCCAGGCCCACTGAAGCTTTCTTT,CASSEMPRPTEAFF
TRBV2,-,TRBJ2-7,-,TGTGCCAGTACAATAGCGGAGTCCTACGAGCAGTACTTC,CASTIAESYEQYF
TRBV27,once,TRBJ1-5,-,TGTGCCAGCAGTTTTCTTTACGGAGATCAGCCCCAGCATTTT,CASSFLYGDQPQHF
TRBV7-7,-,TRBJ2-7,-,TGTGCTAGCAGCCCCTTTGCGGGGATTTCCTACGAGCAGTACTTC,CASSPFAGISYEQYF
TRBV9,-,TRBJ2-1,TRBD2,TGTGCCAGCAGCGTAGGAGGCGGGAGCCACAATGAGCAGTTCTTC,CASSVGGGSHNEQFF
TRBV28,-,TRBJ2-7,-,TGTGCCAGCAGTTTCAGCTCCTACGAGCAGTACTTC,CASSFSSYEQYF
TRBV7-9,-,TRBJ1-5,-,TGTGCCAGCAGCTTAGCCCAGGGTGAACAGCCCCAGCATTTT,CASSLAQGEQPQHF
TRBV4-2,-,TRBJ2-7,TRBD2,TGTGCCAGCAGCCAAAACAGCGGGGCCTCCTACGAGCAGTACTTC,CASSQNSGASYEQYF
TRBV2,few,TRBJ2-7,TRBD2,TGTGCCAGCAGTGAAGAGGGAGCGGGAGTAGGGGAGCAGTACTTC,CASSEEGAGVGEQYF
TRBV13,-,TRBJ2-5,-,TGTGCCAGCAGCTCGTGGGGACAACAAGAGACCCAGTACTTC,CASSSWGQQETQYF
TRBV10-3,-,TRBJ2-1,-,TGTGCCATCACGGGAAGCTCCTACAATGAGCAGTTCTTC,CAITGSSYNEQFF
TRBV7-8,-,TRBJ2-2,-,TGTGCCAGCAGCATCCGGGGTAGCGGAAACACCGGGGAGCTGTTTTTT,CASSIRGSGNTGELFF
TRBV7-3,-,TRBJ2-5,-,TGTGCCAGCAGCTTAATGGGGACTGCTCAAGAGTCCCAGTACTTC,CASSLMGTAQESQYF
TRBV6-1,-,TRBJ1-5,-,TGTGCCAGCAGTGAACAATGGCCTAGCAATCAGCCCCAGCATTTT,CASSEQWPSNQPQHF
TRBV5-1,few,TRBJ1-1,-,TGCGCCAGCAGCTTAGTAAGGGGGACTGAAGCTTTCTTT,CASSLVRGTEAFF
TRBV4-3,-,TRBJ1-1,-,TGCGCCAGCAGCCAAGAGCCCGTAGGCAGGGGCCCTTCTTTCTTT,CASSQEPVGRGPSFF
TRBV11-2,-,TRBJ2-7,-,TGTGCCAGCAGCTTAGGCGCGTACGAGCAGTACTTC,CASSLGAYEQYF
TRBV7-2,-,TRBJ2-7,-,TGTGCCAGCAGCCCGAGCTCCTACGAGCAGTACTTC,CASSPSSYEQYF
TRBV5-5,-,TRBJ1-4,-,TGTGCCAGCAGCCGGACGGAGCGGGTGGAGGAAAAACTGTTTTTT,CASSRTERVEEKLFF
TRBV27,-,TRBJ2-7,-,TGTGCCAGCAGTTTAAGCGCGTCTATCTCCTACGAGCAGTACTTC,CASSLSASISYEQYF
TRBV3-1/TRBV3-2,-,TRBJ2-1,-,TGTGCCAGCAGCCAAGATCGGAGAAGGTACTCCTACAATGAGCAGTTCTTC,CASSQDRRRYSYNEQFF
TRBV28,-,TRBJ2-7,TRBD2,TGTGCCAGCAGTTCTAGCGGGGAGCTCTCCTACGAGCAGTACTTC,CASSSSGELSYEQYF
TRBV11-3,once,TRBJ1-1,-,TGTGCCAGCAGCTTGACGGGTGGAAGGACTGAAGCTTTCTTT,CASSLTGGRTEAFF
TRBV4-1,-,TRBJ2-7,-,TGCGCCAGCAGCAATCCACCGGCAGGGGACTACGAGCAGTACTTC,CASSNPPAGDYEQYF
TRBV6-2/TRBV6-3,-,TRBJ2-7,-,TGTGCCAGCAGTTCCTCGGAAACAGACGAGCAGTACTTC,CASSSSETDEQYF
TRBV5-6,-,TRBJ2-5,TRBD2,TGTGCCAGCAGCTTGGGAGCGGGAGGCCGGGAGACCCAGTACTTC,CASSLGAGGRETQYF
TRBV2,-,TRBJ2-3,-,TGTGCCAGCAGCCGGGGGGCAGGGGAAGATACGCAGTATTTT,CASSRGAGEDTQYF
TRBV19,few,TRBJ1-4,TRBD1,TGTGCCAGTAGTGTGGACAGGGGAGTAGCTAATGAAAAACTGTTTTTT,CASSVDRGVANEKLFF
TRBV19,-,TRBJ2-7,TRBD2,TGTGCCAGTAGTATGGGAGCGGGAGGGCCCTACGAGCAGTACTTC,CASSMGAGGPYEQYF
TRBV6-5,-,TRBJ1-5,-,TGTGCCAGCAGTTACTCAGGGGCCCTCAATCAGCCCCAGCATTTT,CASSYSGALNQPQHF
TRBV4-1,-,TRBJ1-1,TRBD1,TGCGCCAGCAGCCAGCATGACAGGGGCCCTGAAGCTTTCTTT,CASSQHDRGPEAFF
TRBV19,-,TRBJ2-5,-,TGTGCCACTGGACAGTGGAAAGGGGAGACCCAGTACTTC,CATGQWKGETQYF
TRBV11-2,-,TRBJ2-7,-,TGTGCCAGCAGCTCCCGAAGCGCGGGACAGATTACTTCCTACGAGCAGTACTTC,CASSSRSAGQITSYEQYF
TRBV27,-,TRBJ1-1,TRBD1,TGTGCCAGCCTGATTACAGGGGGCGTCGGGGCTGAAGCTTTCTTT,CASLITGGVGAEAFF
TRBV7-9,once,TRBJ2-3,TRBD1,TGTGCCAGCAGCTTCTTCCGGGACAGCTACACAGATACGCAGTATTTT,CASSFFRDSYTDTQYF
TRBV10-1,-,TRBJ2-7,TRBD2,TGCGCCAGCAGTGCGGGGGGCTCCTACGAGCAGTACTTC,CASSAGGSYEQYF
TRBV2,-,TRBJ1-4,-,TGTGCCAGCAGTGAGCAGGGGCAAATTAATGAAAAACTGTTTTTT,CASSEQGQINEKLFF